The 17 T cell receptor beta chains below come from one sample, sequenced in a study of a mutant IDH1 vaccine in newly diagnosed glioma. The time point: week 35, safety follow-up. Each dose of the vaccine consisted of 300 ug of mutant IDH1 20-mer peptide, with topical imiquimod. These receptors lack a known antigen. The repertoire was sequenced with immunoSEQ multiplex PCR; TCRdb's copy has only in-frame clones and lacks some. In the table there are approximately 61,000 clones, 80% to 90% of which are singletons. The specimen was PBMCs, collected from a glioma patient whose treatment included an IDH1 peptide vaccine. These receptor sequences come from a man in his forties or fifties with glioma.

The chain couples TRBV6-5 to TRBJ2-1, with D possibly TRBD1 on 5 matching bases. CDR1 is MNHEY and CDR2 is SVGAGI in the germline V gene. Trimming shortened V by 2 bases and J by 10 bases, and 6 bases separated the two germline ends. The length of the CDR3 is 11 residues. Here the CDR3 DNA reads TGTGCCAGCAGTTACAGGACAGAGCAGTTCTTC. This codes for CASSYRTEQFF.

The chain joins TRBV5-1 to TRBJ2-7; TRBD2 matches 8 bases. This CDR3 comprises 16 residues. Germline assignment: CDR1 SGHRS and CDR2 YFSETQ. The V and J ends lost 6 bases and 3 bases, in that order; junction bases with no gene match: 14. This chain's CDR3 is CASTGGASSGNYEQYF. The CDR3 DNA follows: TGCGCCAGCACCGGGGGGGCGTCTAGCGGAAACTACGAGCAGTACTTC.

This sequence joins TRBV2 and TRBJ2-3; maybe TRBD2 (5 bases). Trimming took 9 bases from V and 4 from J, leaving 11 bases between them. The CDR3 loop spans 12 amino acids. The germline V gene encodes CDR1 SNHLY and CDR2 FYNNEI. CDR3 sequence (DNA): TGTGCCAGTCTGAGGGTTCCAGATACGCAGTATTTT. Its translation is CASLRVPDTQYF.

This chain uses TRBV29-1 with TRBJ2-5; 9 bases are shared with TRBD1. The J call may be faulty, since TRBJ2-7 better matches the DNA end. CDR1 and CDR2 (germline): SQVTM, ANQGSEA. The CDR3 spans 15 residues. CDR3 residues: CSVDGQGQTPYEQYF. In nucleotides, the CDR3 is TGCAGCGTTGATGGACAGGGGCAGACTCCCTACGAGCAGTACTTC.

This clone was observed once. The chain links TRBV12-5 to TRBJ1-4; possibly TRBD1 for D (6 bases). The CDR3 sequence is 14 residues long. V lost 8 bases and J 7 bases, leaving 17 bases between the germline ends. CDR1 and CDR2 from the germline V gene are LGHNT and FRNRAP. CDR3 in DNA: TGTGCTAGTTGGGGCAGGGGCCAGGGTGAAAAACTGTTTTTT. It specifies CASWGRGQGEKLFF.

This chain connects TRBV4-2 to TRBJ1-2; 9 bases line up with TRBD1. Per the germline V gene, CDR1 is LGHNA and CDR2 is YNFKEQ. The ends lost 4 bases at V and 2 bases at J; junction bases unmatched: 2. The length of the CDR3 is 14 residues. The DNA for the CDR3 is TGTGCCAGCAGCCGGGGGACAGGGAACTATGGCTACACCTTC. Its translation is CASSRGTGNYGYTF.

The V gene is TRBV28, the J gene TRBJ2-5; 8 bases are shared with TRBD1. This CDR3 is 17 amino acids long. The V and J ends lost 4 bases and 2 bases, in that order; junction bases with no gene match: 12. The germline gives CDR1 MDHEN, CDR2 SYDVKM. CDR3 bases: TGTGCCAGCAGTTCAGGGGGCGGACACATCGGGCAAGAGACCCAGTACTTC. This translates into CASSSGGGHIGQETQYF.

CDR3 nucleotide sequence: TGTGCCATCAGAGAGGAGGGGGAGACCCAGTACTTC. Protein product: CAIREEGETQYF. V is TRBV10-3 and J is TRBJ2-5, with D tentatively TRBD2 (6 bases). The germline V and J ends were trimmed by 6 bases and 5 bases, with 10 bases remaining between them. This CDR3 is built from 12 residues. Germline CDR1 is ENHRY and CDR2 is SYGVKD.

The J gene is TRBJ2-7, the V gene TRBV19; D possibly corresponds to TRBD1 (6 bases). The length of the CDR3 is 15 residues. Trimming took 10 bases from V and 4 from J, leaving 23 bases between them. CDR1 is LNHDA and CDR2 is SQIVND in the germline V gene (reference sequence). The CDR3 here is CATSGGVRGRYEQYF. The CDR3 DNA reads as TGTGCCACCTCTGGGGGCGTCAGGGGACGATACGAGCAGTACTTC. The whole variable domain, remainder taken from reference TRBV19 and TRBJ2-7, is DGGITQSPKYLFRKEGQNVTLSCEQNLNHDAMYWYRQDPGQGLRLIYYSQIVNDFQKGDIAEGYSVSREKKESFPLTVTSAQKNPTAFYLCATSGGVRGRYEQYFGPGTRLTVT.

V usage is TRBV19 and J usage is TRBJ1-1; D is possibly TRBD1 (5 bases). Germline CDR1 is LNHDA and CDR2 is SQIVND (reference sequence). Trimming left V 2 bases short and J 2 bases short, with 15 bases between. This CDR3 is built from 16 residues. In nucleotides, the CDR3 is TGTGCCAGTAGTATAAACGGGGGTACTCCAAACACTGAAGCTTTCTTT. Encoded protein: CASSINGGTPNTEAFF.

This chain joins TRBV4-3 and TRBJ2-3; D uncertain. V was trimmed by 0 bases and J by 6 bases, leaving 10 bases between them. Germline-derived CDR1 and CDR2 are LGHNA and YSLEER. The CDR3 loop spans 14 amino acids. DNA of the CDR3: TGCGCCAGCAGCCAAGATCGAGGCTTTGATACGCAGTATTTT. It specifies CASSQDRGFDTQYF.

The rearrangement uses TRBV7-2 and TRBJ1-2, with D possibly being TRBD1 (6 bases). This CDR3 has 14 amino acids. Germline V gene lookup returns CDR1 SGHTA and CDR2 FQGNSA. The CDR3: CANGLTGKNYGYTF. In DNA, the CDR3 is TGTGCGAACGGGCTGACAGGAAAAAACTATGGCTACACCTTC.

The CDR3 protein is CASSLGGANTGELFF. CDR3 nucleotides: TGCGCCAGCAGCTTAGGGGGAGCGAACACCGGGGAGCTGTTTTTT. V usage is TRBV5-1 and J usage is TRBJ2-2; perhaps TRBD1 as D (6 bases). There are 15 residues in the CDR3. CDR1 and CDR2 from the germline V gene are SGHRS and YFSETQ. V lost 2 bases and J lost 0, with 8 bases in between.

The count of this clone is one. The chain couples TRBV7-2 to TRBJ1-5, with D uncertain. The V end lost 5 bases, the J end lost 7 bases, and 18 bases lay between the germline ends. The CDR3 runs 15 residues. Per the germline V gene, CDR1 is SGHTA and CDR2 is FQGNSA. In DNA form, the CDR3 reads TGTGCCAGCAGCGCCCAGACGGGCCCCTCGCAGCCCCAGCATTTT. Amino acids: CASSAQTGPSQPQHF.

This chain connects TRBV29-1 to TRBJ2-1, with 9 nucleotides matching TRBD2. The CDR3 is 14 amino acids. Germline CDR1 is SQVTM and CDR2 is ANQGSEA. V shed 4 bases, J shed 3 bases, and the junction held 4 bases outside the gene matches. The chain's CDR3 is CSVGSGRVYNEQFF. The CDR3, as DNA: TGCAGCGTTGGTAGCGGGAGAGTCTACAATGAGCAGTTCTTC.

The chain carries TRBV28 and TRBJ1-2; D may be TRBD1 (6 bases). In germline, CDR1 is MDHEN, CDR2 SYDVKM. The CDR3 loop spans 14 amino acids. V gave up 2 bases and J gave up 10 bases, with 17 bases separating them. The DNA of the CDR3 is TGTGCCAGCAGTTTACCCGGGGGCGGGCTTCCCTACACCTTC. Its protein is CASSLPGGGLPYTF.

The chain employs TRBV11-2 and TRBJ1-2; D gene unclear. This CDR3 is built from 14 residues. V gave up 5 bases and J gave up 7 bases, with 17 bases separating them. Looked up from germline, CDR1 is SGHAT and CDR2 is FQNNGV. The DNA for the CDR3 is TGTGCCAGCAGCGTTGGCCGGGCTTTATCTGGCTACACCTTC. Its translation: CASSVGRALSGYTF.